These 23 T cell receptor beta chains were sequenced from one sample in a study of identical twins. TCRdb called the 5' RACE reads again in MiXCR, with one record for every CDR3 protein. The data hold some 900,000 distinct CDR3 sequences, with roughly an eighth observed a single time. The sample was also reused in another study, on yellow fever vaccine responses in identical twins.

The sequenced sample consisted of PBMCs. These receptors all stem from a woman between 18 and 29 years old in good health.

This clonotype was counted only a few times. The chain links TRBV2 to TRBJ2-3; D is possibly TRBD1 (5 bases). V lost 0 bases and J 7 bases, leaving 5 bases between the germline ends. This CDR3 is built from 12 residues. Looked up from germline, CDR1 is SNHLY and CDR2 is FYNNEI. The CDR3 region is CASSEADNTQYF. The CDR3, as DNA: TGTGCCAGCAGTGAAGCGGACAATACGCAGTATTTT.

This clonotype was detected only a few times. The chain combines TRBV10-3 with TRBJ1-4, with unresolved D. Germline CDR1 and CDR2: ENHRY and SYGVKD. V was cut by 4 bases and J by 8 bases, with 11 bases left in between. There are 13 residues in the CDR3. This chain's CDR3 is CAISVAVGEKLFF. CDR3 nucleotide sequence: TGTGCCATCAGTGTGGCAGTAGGAGAAAAACTGTTTTTT.

The V call is TRBV7-7, the J call TRBJ2-2; a possible D gene is TRBD1 (6 bases). CDR1 and CDR2 (germline): SSHAT, FNYEAQ (reference sequence). V dropped 5 bases and J dropped 4 bases, with 11 bases sitting between them. This CDR3 comprises 14 residues. The CDR3 nucleotides read TGTGCCAGCAGCAAAGACAGGCTCACCGGGGAGCTGTTTTTT. Translated: CASSKDRLTGELFF.

This clonotype was seen only a few times. The gene calls are TRBV20-1 and TRBJ1-5; D ambiguous. Per the germline V gene, CDR1 is DFQATT and CDR2 is SNEGSKA (reference sequence). V was cut by 2 bases and J by 4 bases, with 15 bases left in between. The CDR3 sequence is 15 residues long. CDR3 protein: CSARIHPNPNQPQHF. DNA of the CDR3: TGCAGTGCTAGAATACACCCCAACCCAAATCAGCCCCAGCATTTT.

The J gene is TRBJ2-3, the V gene TRBV20-1; D is unclear. Trimming left V 5 bases short and J 1 base short, with 10 bases between. The CDR3 runs 13 residues. Germline V CDR1 and CDR2: DFQATT, SNEGSKA (reference sequence). CDR3 DNA: TGCAGTGCTGACCTGTGGGGCACAGATACGCAGTATTTT. Translation: CSADLWGTDTQYF.

The table lists this clonotype with a few counts. The CDR3 DNA reads TGTGCCAGCAGTTTTATGGTCTATGGCTACACCTTC. The encoded protein is CASSFMVYGYTF. This rearrangement joins TRBV28 to TRBJ1-2; D is ambiguous. CDR1 and CDR2 from the germline V gene are MDHEN and SYDVKM. This CDR3 has 12 residues. V was shortened by 3 bases and J by 4 bases, with 6 bases between the two germline ends.

This chain links TRBV24-1 with TRBJ2-1, with unresolved D. This CDR3 has 14 amino acids. Germline V gene data show CDR1 as KGHDR and CDR2 as SFDVKD. Deletions cut 5 bases from V and 4 bases from J, with 11 bases between. CDR3 bases: TGTGCCACCAGTGGTAGGGTAAATTACAATGAGCAGTTCTTC. Its translation is CATSGRVNYNEQFF.

V and J are TRBV5-1 and TRBJ1-2, with D uncertain. Germline V CDR1 and CDR2: SGHRS, YFSETQ. V was pared by 6 bases and J by 1 base, with 16 bases between. This CDR3 is built from 15 residues. The DNA of the CDR3 is TGCGCCAGCACCACAACAGCTAACAGTAACTATGGCTACACCTTC. This translates into CASTTTANSNYGYTF.

This clonotype has just a few counts. Here the CDR3 reads CASTPTTEPRPSTDTQYF. CDR3 nucleotide sequence: TGTGCCAGCACTCCCACGACTGAACCCAGACCTAGCACAGATACGCAGTATTTT. The V call is TRBV11-2, the J call TRBJ2-3; D unresolved. The CDR3 sequence is 18 residues long. V dropped 7 bases and J dropped 0 bases, with 23 bases sitting between them. Germline lookup yields CDR1 SGHAT and CDR2 FQNNGV.

The sample holds many counts of this clonotype. The chain has TRBV4-1 and TRBJ1-1; TRBD1 is a possible D gene (5 bases). Germline CDR1 and CDR2: MGHRA and YSYEKL. V dropped 0 bases and J dropped 5 bases, with 10 bases sitting between them. The CDR3 totals 14 residues. CDR3 loop: CASSQEGHLTEAFF. The DNA for the CDR3 is TGCGCCAGCAGCCAAGAAGGACATCTGACTGAAGCTTTCTTT.

The gene calls are TRBV20-1 and TRBJ2-7; D remains unclear. There are 13 residues in the CDR3. V gave up 8 bases and J gave up 0 bases, with 14 bases separating them. Germline-derived CDR1 and CDR2 are DFQATT and SNEGSKA (reference sequence). The CDR3 here is CSSKFPYSYEQYF. The CDR3 DNA reads as TGCAGTTCCAAGTTCCCCTACTCCTACGAGCAGTACTTC.

This sequence joins TRBV4-1 and TRBJ2-4, with D unclear. The germline gives CDR1 MGHRA, CDR2 YSYEKL. The V gene lost 0 bases and the J gene lost 1 base, with 16 bases spanning the gap. The CDR3 sequence is 18 residues long. The CDR3 coding sequence is TGCGCCAGCAGCCAAGAGATTTTTCGCGTGGCGGCCAAAAACATTCAGTACTTC. It specifies CASSQEIFRVAAKNIQYF.

This chain uses TRBV10-3 with TRBJ2-1; weak D call: TRBD2 (6 bases). Looked up from germline, CDR1 is ENHRY and CDR2 is SYGVKD. The CDR3 extends over 14 amino acids. Deletions cut 4 bases from V and 6 bases from J, with 13 bases between. In DNA, the CDR3 is TGTGCCATCAGTGCGGGGGTCACTATCAATGAGCAGTTCTTC. This sequence encodes CAISAGVTINEQFF.

The rearrangement uses TRBV15 and TRBJ2-2, with no clear D. The V end was cut by 5 bases, the J end by 4 bases, with 8 bases between. Germline CDR1 reads LNHNV; CDR2 reads YYDKDF (reference sequence). The CDR3 length is 13 residues. CDR3 region: CATSSYSTGELFF. In DNA form, the CDR3 reads TGTGCCACCAGCTCGTATTCCACCGGGGAGCTGTTTTTT.

The chain recombines TRBV9 with TRBJ2-7, with 8 bases aligning to TRBD1. The CDR3 is 14 residues long. V lost 2 bases to trimming and J lost 2 bases; unmatched junction nucleotides: 3. Per germline, CDR1 SGDLS and CDR2 YYNGEE. The CDR3 DNA follows: TGTGCCAGCAGCGTCACACAGGGGGCCTACGAGCAGTACTTC. Amino acid sequence: CASSVTQGAYEQYF.

V gene TRBV5-5 combines with J gene TRBJ2-1, with 9 positions matching TRBD2. Losses at the gene ends were 6 bases for V and 10 bases for J; bases not matched to a gene: 17. The CDR3 spans 16 residues. The germline V gene has CDR1 SGHKS and CDR2 YYEKEE (reference sequence). The CDR3 DNA reads TGTGCCAGCACCCGACGGGTGCGGGAGGGAGGGGGGGAGCAGTTCTTC. Residues: CASTRRVREGGGEQFF.

The V gene is TRBV11-2, the J gene TRBJ2-5; D is undetermined. Per germline, CDR1 SGHAT and CDR2 FQNNGV. Deletions cut 2 bases from V and 4 bases from J, with 14 bases between. This CDR3 contains 15 residues. The chain's CDR3 is CASSLNPGRGETQYF. DNA for the CDR3: TGTGCCAGCAGCTTAAACCCCGGCCGCGGAGAGACCCAGTACTTC. Looking up the rest from reference TRBV11-2 and TRBJ2-5 gives the full variable domain: EAGVAQSPRYKIIEKRQSVAFWCNPISGHATLYWYQQILGQGPKLLIQFQNNGVVDDSQLPKDRFSAERLKGVDSTLKIQPAKLEDSAVYLCASSLNPGRGETQYFGPGTRLLVL.

This chain connects TRBV5-1 to TRBJ2-3; 9 bases align to TRBD1. Germline CDR1 is SGHRS and CDR2 is YFSETQ. V trimming: 4 bases; J trimming: 5 bases; junction bases outside the gene matches: 5. The CDR3 has 14 amino acids. The CDR3 here is CASSDTGGLDTQYF. CDR3 bases: TGCGCCAGCAGCGATACAGGGGGCCTAGATACGCAGTATTTT.

The V and J genes are TRBV24-1 and TRBJ2-1, with TRBD2 identical over 11 bases. The CDR3 contains 17 residues. The germline V gene has CDR1 KGHDR and CDR2 SFDVKD. The V and J ends lost 0 bases and 7 bases, in that order; junction bases with no gene match: 7. The CDR3 loop reads CATSDLPLAGVKNEQFF. The CDR3 nucleotides are TGTGCCACCAGTGATTTGCCACTAGCGGGGGTGAAGAATGAGCAGTTCTTC.

The chain is built from TRBV7-9 and TRBJ2-7; 7 nucleotides match TRBD1. Germline-derived CDR1 and CDR2 are SEHNR and FQNEAQ (reference sequence). This CDR3 has 15 amino acids. J gave up 3 bases and V 2 bases, and 7 bases lay outside the gene matches. DNA for the CDR3: TGTGCCAGCAGCTTATCAGGACAGGCGCTCTACGAGCAGTACTTC. Translation gives CASSLSGQALYEQYF.

The chain recombines TRBV6-1 with TRBJ2-1; tentatively, D is TRBD1 (5 bases). CDR1 is MNHNS, CDR2 SASEGT, per germline. The CDR3 is 15 amino acids. V shed 4 bases and J shed 6 bases, with 16 bases lying between them. CDR3: CASSAPRVDGNEQFF. CDR3 nucleotides: TGTGCCAGCAGTGCCCCCAGGGTTGACGGCAATGAGCAGTTCTTC.

The chain joins TRBV20-1 to TRBJ1-2, with D possibly being TRBD1 (6 bases). The CDR3 consists of 14 residues. Germline V gene lookup returns CDR1 DFQATT and CDR2 SNEGSKA (reference sequence). V was cut by 3 bases and J by 3 bases, with 14 bases left in between. The CDR3 spells CSASEGHLDYGYTF. CDR3 coding DNA: TGCAGTGCTAGTGAGGGACACCTTGACTATGGCTACACCTTC.

The rearrangement joins TRBV2 to TRBJ1-5, with 10 bases aligning to TRBD1. The length of the CDR3 is 15 residues. Germline lookup yields CDR1 SNHLY and CDR2 FYNNEI. Germline trimming cut 7 bases from V and 7 bases from J; bases unmatched to any gene: 10. The CDR3 sequence is CASTDRQGASQPQHF. As DNA, the CDR3 is TGTGCCAGCACCGACAGACAGGGGGCTAGCCAGCCCCAGCATTTT.